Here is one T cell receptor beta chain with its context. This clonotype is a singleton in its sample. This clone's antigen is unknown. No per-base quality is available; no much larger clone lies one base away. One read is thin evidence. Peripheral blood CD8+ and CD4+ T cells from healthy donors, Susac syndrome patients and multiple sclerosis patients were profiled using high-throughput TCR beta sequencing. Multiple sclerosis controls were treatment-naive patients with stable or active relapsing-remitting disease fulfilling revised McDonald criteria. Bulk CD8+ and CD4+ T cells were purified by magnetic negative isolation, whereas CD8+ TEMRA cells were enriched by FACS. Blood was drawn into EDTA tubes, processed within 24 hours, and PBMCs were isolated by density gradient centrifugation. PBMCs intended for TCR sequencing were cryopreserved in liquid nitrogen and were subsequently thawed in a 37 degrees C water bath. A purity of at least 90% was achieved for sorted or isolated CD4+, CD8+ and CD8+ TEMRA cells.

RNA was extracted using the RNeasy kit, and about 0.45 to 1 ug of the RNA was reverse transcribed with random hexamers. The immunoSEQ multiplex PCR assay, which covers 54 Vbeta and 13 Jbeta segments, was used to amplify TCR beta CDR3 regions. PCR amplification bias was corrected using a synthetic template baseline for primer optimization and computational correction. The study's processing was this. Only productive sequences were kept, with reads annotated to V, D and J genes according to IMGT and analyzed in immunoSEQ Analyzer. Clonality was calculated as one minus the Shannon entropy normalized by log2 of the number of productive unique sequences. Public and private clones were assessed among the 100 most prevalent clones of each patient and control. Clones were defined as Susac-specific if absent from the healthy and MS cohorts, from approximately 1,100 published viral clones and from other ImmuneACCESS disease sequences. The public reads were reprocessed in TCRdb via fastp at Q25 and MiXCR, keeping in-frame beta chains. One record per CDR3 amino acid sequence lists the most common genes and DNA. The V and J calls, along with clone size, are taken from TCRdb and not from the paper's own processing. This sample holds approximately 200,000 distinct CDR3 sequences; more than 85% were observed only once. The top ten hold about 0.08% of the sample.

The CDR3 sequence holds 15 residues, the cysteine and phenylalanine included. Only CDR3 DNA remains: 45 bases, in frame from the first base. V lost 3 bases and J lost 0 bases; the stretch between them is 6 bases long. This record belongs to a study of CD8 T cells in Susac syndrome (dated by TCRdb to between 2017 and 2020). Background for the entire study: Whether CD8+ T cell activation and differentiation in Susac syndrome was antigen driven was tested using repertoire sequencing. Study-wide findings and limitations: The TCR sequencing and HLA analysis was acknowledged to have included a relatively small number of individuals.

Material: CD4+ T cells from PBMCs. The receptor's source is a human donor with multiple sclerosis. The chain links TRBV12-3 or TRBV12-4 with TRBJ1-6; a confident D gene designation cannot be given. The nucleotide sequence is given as TGTGCCAGCAGTTTGGGTAGCTCCTATAATTCACCCCTCCACTTT. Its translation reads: CASSLGSSYNSPLHF.